The sequence of this T cell receptor beta chain was determined in a study of shared clonotypes between healthy human individuals. Naive-designated CD8 cells lacked CD45RO, were positively enriched for CCR7, and omitted terminally differentiated effector memory CD45RA+ cells. All donors were Caucasian adults living in Nashville, Tennessee. This clone was detected only once. No antigen is known for it. The CDR3 loop spans 15 amino acids. The germline CDR1 and CDR2 sequences are LNHDA and SQIVND (reference sequence). Trimming cost V 7 bases and J 7 bases, with 17 bases left between them. Study results and limitations: Apart from blood, nothing was sampled; tissue repertoires likely differ.

Genomic DNA per cell subset filled all wells of several immunoSEQ plates. Sequencing was performed with immunoSEQ multiplex PCR; in TCRdb, only in-frame clones are kept and a portion is missing. The sample has about 590,000 clones, just under 97% seen once; the top ten hold 0.095% to 0.12%. The clonotype was recovered from a woman in her thirties in good health. The specimen sequenced was naive CD8+ T cells sorted from blood. The chain employs TRBV19 and TRBJ1-6; TRBD1 is a possible D gene (5 bases). CDR3 DNA sequence: TGTGCCAGTAAGCGTCTGGAAGGGGTAAATTCACCCCTCCACTTT. Translation: CASKRLEGVNSPLHF.